Shown below are 22 T cell receptor beta chains from a single sample sequenced in a study of early T cells in non-severe SARS-CoV-2 infection. Each CDR3 protein gets one entry after TCRdb re-called the 5' RACE reads with MiXCR. Seen here are about 58,000 distinct CDR3 sequences, 7.7% observed once, and the top ten hold about 3.7%. Sequenced sample: whole blood. These receptors were taken from an adult who was a healthcare worker with PCR-confirmed SARS-CoV-2 infection or an uninfected control (not recorded which).

This clonotype was observed a handful of times. V gene TRBV6-2 or TRBV6-3 combines with J gene TRBJ2-2, with D maybe TRBD1 (6 bases). CDR1 is MNHEY, CDR2 SVGEGT, per germline. Deletions cut 6 bases from V and 7 bases from J, with 15 bases between. CDR3 size: 14 residues. CDR3 residues: CASSLLRGGGELFF. CDR3 coding DNA: TGTGCCAGCAGCCTCCTCAGGGGTGGCGGGGAGCTGTTTTTT.

This clonotype was found many times. The genes are TRBV28 and TRBJ1-5; weak D call: TRBD1 (6 bases). V was clipped by 6 bases and J by 1 base, with 10 bases between them. From germline, CDR1 is MDHEN and CDR2 SYDVKM. The length of the CDR3 is 14 residues. The CDR3, as DNA: TGTGCCAGCAGACCACAGGGAAGCAATCAGCCCCAGCATTTT. Translating it yields CASRPQGSNQPQHF. The full variable domain, in which reference TRBV28 and TRBJ1-5 provide the parts outside the CDR3, is DVKVTQSSRYLVKRTGEKVFLECVQDMDHENMFWYRQDPGLGLRLIYFSYDVKMKEKGDIPEGYSVSREKKERFSLILESASTNQTSMYLCASRPQGSNQPQHFGDGTRLSIL.

The chain employs TRBV5-1 and TRBJ2-1; maybe TRBD2 (6 bases). Trimming pared 1 base from V and 4 bases from J, leaving 12 bases between. CDR1 and CDR2 from the germline V gene are SGHRS and YFSETQ. This CDR3 is 15 amino acids long. Here the CDR3 DNA reads TGCGCCAGCAGCTTGAGTAGCGGTCTATACAATGAGCAGTTCTTC. Translation: CASSLSSGLYNEQFF. Full variable domain (rest looked up from reference TRBV5-1 and TRBJ2-1): KAGVTQTPRYLIKTRGQQVTLSCSPISGHRSVSWYQQTPGQGLQFLFEYFSETQRNKGNFPGRFSGRQFSNSRSEMNVSTLELGDSALYLCASSLSSGLYNEQFFGPGTRLTVL.

This clonotype has only a few counts. At one end the junction does not follow the germline gene, possibly because of a read error. The chain uses TRBV20-1 and TRBJ2-1; D is possibly TRBD1 or TRBD2 (5 bases each). In germline, CDR1 is DFQATT, CDR2 SNEGSKA (reference sequence). This CDR3 has 13 amino acids. CDR3 in amino acids: CSAREGHRNEQFF. CDR3 bases: TGCAGTGCAAGAGAGGGCCACAGGAATGAGCAGTTCTTC.

This clonotype was picked up many times. The chain links TRBV11-3 to TRBJ2-1, with D perhaps TRBD1 or TRBD2 (5 bases each). CDR1 is SGHNT and CDR2 is YENEEA in the germline V gene. This CDR3 has 12 residues. V was trimmed by 4 bases and J by 8 bases, leaving 9 bases between them. The CDR3 DNA reads as TGTGCCAGCAGCTCTGGGGACGATGAGCAGTTCTTC. This codes for CASSSGDDEQFF.

Many counts were recorded for this clonotype. V and J are TRBV5-1 and TRBJ2-1, with 10 nucleotides matching TRBD2. The V gene end was trimmed by 4 bases and the J gene end by 2 bases; junction bases not matched to a gene: 9. The CDR3 is 17 residues long. Germline V lookup: CDR1 SGHRS, CDR2 YFSETQ. For the CDR3, the DNA is TGCGCCAGCAGCCTATCTAGCGGGAGTAGCGCCTACAATGAGCAGTTCTTC. Amino acids: CASSLSSGSSAYNEQFF.

This rearrangement joins TRBV6-4 to TRBJ2-1, with D perhaps TRBD2 (6 bases). Germline assignment: CDR1 MRHNA and CDR2 SNTAGT. Trimming removed 0 bases from V and 5 bases from J, with 11 bases in between. There are 15 residues in the CDR3. CDR3: CASSDSGDLNNEQFF. The CDR3 bases are TGTGCCAGCAGTGACTCAGGGGACTTAAACAATGAGCAGTTCTTC.

V is TRBV6-5 and J is TRBJ1-5; TRBD1 matches 10 bases. Germline V lookup: CDR1 MNHEY, CDR2 SVGAGI. The trim removed 6 bases at V and 6 bases at J, leaving 5 bases unmatched. There are 14 residues in the CDR3. CDR3 sequence: CASRRGQGSQPQHF. The CDR3 bases are TGTGCCAGCAGGAGGGGACAGGGGAGTCAGCCCCAGCATTTT.

The chain joins TRBV3-1 to TRBJ2-7; TRBD2 matches at 10 bases. Trimming took 1 base from V and 0 from J; bases not matched to a gene: 0. The CDR3 runs 15 residues. CDR1 is LGHDT, CDR2 YNNKEL, per germline (reference sequence). CDR3 protein: CASSQGTSGSYEQYF. Written as DNA, the CDR3 is TGTGCCAGCAGCCAAGGGACTAGCGGCTCCTACGAGCAGTACTTC.

The chain uses TRBV18 and TRBJ2-2, with D hard to call. Germline loops: CDR1 KGHSH, CDR2 LQKENI. Trimming removed 3 bases from V and 1 base from J, with 6 bases in between. The CDR3 extends over 14 amino acids. The CDR3 nucleotides are TGTGCCAGCTCACCGCAAGGGAACACCGGGGAGCTGTTTTTT. Encoded protein: CASSPQGNTGELFF.

This clonotype was recorded many times. The rearrangement links TRBV29-1 to TRBJ2-4; 9 bases are shared with TRBD1. The V gene's germline CDR1 is SQVTM and CDR2 ANQGSEA. The V segment lost 6 bases and the J segment 11 bases; nucleotides outside the gene matches: 5. The CDR3 length is 11 residues. The CDR3 nucleotides read TGCAGCGTCGGACAGGGGATCCTTCAGTACTTC. Protein: CSVGQGILQYF.

In this sample, this clonotype turned up a few times. The rearrangement links TRBV30 to TRBJ2-1; TRBD2 matches at 12 bases. The trim removed 4 bases at V and 15 bases at J, leaving 7 bases unmatched. The CDR3 has 12 residues. The germline CDR1 and CDR2 sequences are GTSNPN and SVGIG (reference sequence). CDR3 amino acids: CAWKTSGSPWFF. DNA of the CDR3: TGTGCCTGGAAGACTAGCGGGAGCCCATGGTTCTTC.

This clonotype has just a few counts. This chain joins TRBV3-1 and TRBJ1-6; 7 bases map to TRBD1. The CDR3 sequence is 14 residues long. CDR1 and CDR2 from the germline V gene are LGHDT and YNNKEL (reference sequence). V lost 4 bases to trimming and J lost 8 bases; unmatched junction nucleotides: 5. For the CDR3, the DNA is TGTGCCAGCAGCCGCACAGGGGAGGATTCACCCCTCCACTTT. It yields the protein CASSRTGEDSPLHF.

This clonotype was observed many times. This rearrangement joins TRBV28 to TRBJ1-2; D remains unclear. The CDR3 covers 12 residues. Germline assignment: CDR1 MDHEN and CDR2 SYDVKM. The V gene lost 6 bases and the J gene lost 1 base, with 6 bases spanning the gap. The CDR3 loop reads CASSLNNYGYTF. In DNA form, the CDR3 reads TGTGCCAGCAGCCTCAATAACTATGGCTACACCTTC.

There are many counts of this clonotype. This rearrangement joins TRBV29-1 to TRBJ2-3, with 9 bases fitting TRBD2. CDR3 length equals 14 residues. CDR1 and CDR2 from the germline V gene are SQVTM and ANQGSEA. V shed 6 bases, J shed 0 bases, and the junction held 4 bases outside the gene matches. CDR3 nucleotides: TGCAGCGTGGAGACTAGCGGAAGCACAGATACGCAGTATTTT. It is translated as CSVETSGSTDTQYF.

The rearrangement joins TRBV29-1 to TRBJ1-1, with D uncertain. Germline loops: CDR1 SQVTM, CDR2 ANQGSEA. The ends were cut back, 6 bases at V and 1 base at J, with 3 bases in the middle. CDR3 size: 10 residues. CDR3 coding DNA: TGCAGCGTACGGAACACTGAAGCTTTCTTT. Protein product: CSVRNTEAFF. The full variable domain, rest sourced from reference TRBV29-1 and TRBJ1-1, is SAVISQKPSRDICQRGTSLTIQCQVDSQVTMMFWYRQQPGQSLTLIATANQGSEATYESGFVIDKFPISRPNLTFSTLTVSNMSPEDSSIYLCSVRNTEAFFGQGTRLTVV.

This chain links TRBV21-1 with TRBJ2-2. TRBV21-1 corresponds to a pseudogene. This CDR3 has 15 residues. CDR3 in DNA: TGTGCCAGCAGCAAAGAAGTGTGGGTCACCGGGGAGCTGTTTTTT. This codes for CASSKEVWVTGELFF.

This clonotype was seen more than once but under ten times. This sequence joins TRBV20-1 and TRBJ2-7; D tentatively fits TRBD1 or TRBD2 (6 bases each). V was pared by 0 bases and J by 5 bases, with 11 bases between. Germline V gene lookup returns CDR1 DFQATT and CDR2 SNEGSKA (reference sequence). The CDR3 loop spans 13 amino acids. The CDR3 loop is CSARDPGGHEQYF. The CDR3 DNA is TGCAGTGCTAGAGACCCCGGGGGCCACGAGCAGTACTTC.

This clonotype was observed a handful of times. The germline gene is not matched at one end of the junction; a read error may be the cause. CDR3 loop: CASSLERLAGILF. CDR3 bases: TGTGCCAGCAGTTTAGAACGGCTAGCGGGGATCTTATTC. V and J are TRBV12-3 or TRBV12-4 and TRBJ2-4; 9 bases are shared with TRBD2. The CDR3 contains 13 residues.

CDR3 nucleotide sequence: TGTGCCAGCTATTTGGCGGGAGGGGCAGAGACCCAGTACTTC. It translates to CASYLAGGAETQYF. The chain links TRBV3-1 to TRBJ2-5, with 9 nucleotides matching TRBD2. V trimming: 8 bases; J trimming: 4 bases; junction bases outside the gene matches: 8. Germline V gives CDR1 LGHDT, CDR2 YNNKEL (reference sequence). The CDR3 sequence is 14 residues long.

At least ten counts were recorded for this clonotype. This chain links TRBV27 with TRBJ2-7; the D gene could be TRBD1 or TRBD2 (5 bases each). The CDR3 covers 12 residues. Deletions cut 10 bases from V and 3 bases from J, with 13 bases between. The germline gives CDR1 MNHEY, CDR2 SMNVEV (reference sequence). CDR3 sequence: CAIGAGSYEQYF. The CDR3 nucleotides are TGTGCCATAGGGGCAGGGAGCTACGAGCAGTACTTC.

The rearrangement joins TRBV5-1 to TRBJ2-5; TRBD2 matches 11 bases. Germline loops: CDR1 SGHRS, CDR2 YFSETQ. The CDR3 totals 15 residues. V was pared by 2 bases and J by 3 bases, with 3 bases of the junction left unmatched. In nucleotides, the CDR3 is TGCGCCAGCAGCTTACTAGCGGGAGCCGAAGAGACCCAGTACTTC. Encoded protein: CASSLLAGAEETQYF.